This T cell receptor (beta chain) was obtained from a study of CD8 T cells in Susac syndrome (dated by TCRdb to between 2018 and 2021). Some background on the complete study: The study used repertoire sequencing to test whether antigen drove CD8+ T cell activation and differentiation in Susac syndrome.

On the study overall, not on this receptor specifically: The TCR sequencing and HLA analysis was acknowledged to have included a relatively small number of individuals.

RNA was extracted using the RNeasy kit, and about 0.5 to 1 ug of the RNA was reverse transcribed with random hexamers. The immunoSEQ multiplex PCR assay, covering 54 Vbeta and 13 Jbeta segments, was used to amplify TCR beta CDR3 regions. PCR amplification bias was corrected using a synthetic template baseline for primer optimization and computational correction. The authors processed their data as follows. Reads were assigned to V, D and J genes according to IMGT and analyzed in immunoSEQ Analyzer, with only productive sequences retained. To calculate clonality, Shannon entropy was normalized by log2 of the number of productive unique sequences and then subtracted from one. For each patient and control, public and private clones were evaluated among the 100 most prevalent clones. A clone was defined as Susac-specific if it was absent from the healthy and MS cohorts, from 1052 published viral clones and from other ImmuneACCESS disease sequences. The public sequencing data were trimmed at Q25 with fastp and processed into clonotypes with MiXCR by TCRdb, which kept only in-frame beta chains. Each CDR3 protein gets just one entry, which takes the most common genes and DNA from the rows behind it. TCRdb's processing, not the authors', yielded these V and J calls. The sample table records nearly 200,000 distinct CDR3 sequences; 90% to 95% of these occur just once. The ten largest clonotypes hold 0.093% of the sample.

Note on this clonotype: The antigen this receptor binds is unknown. Within one base of it there is no much larger clone, and no base qualities were kept.

The CDR3 sequence holds 13 residues, the cysteine and phenylalanine included. Only the CDR3 part of the read is kept: 39 bases, read in frame from the first base. V gives up 5 bases and J gives up 3 bases, and the segment between their germline ends measures 9 bases. CDR1 and CDR2 are drawn from the germline V gene: MDHEN, SYDVKM. High-throughput TCR beta sequencing profiled peripheral blood CD8+ and CD4+ T cells from healthy donors, Susac syndrome patients and multiple sclerosis patients. Multiple sclerosis controls were treatment-naive patients with stable or active relapsing-remitting disease fulfilling revised McDonald criteria. Bulk CD8+ and CD4+ T cells were purified by magnetic negative isolation, whereas CD8+ TEMRA cells were enriched by FACS. Blood was drawn into EDTA tubes, processed within 24 hours, and PBMCs were isolated by density gradient centrifugation. PBMCs destined for TCR sequencing were cryopreserved in liquid nitrogen and later thawed in a 37 °C water bath. A purity of at least 90% was achieved for sorted or isolated CD4+, CD8+ and CD8+ TEMRA cells.

Source material: CD4+ T cells from PBMCs. This TCR was sampled from a human donor with multiple sclerosis. The rearranged chain carries TRBV28 and TRBJ2-3, with the D gene uncertain. This receptor has the CDR3 CASSIGSTDTQYF. The nucleotide sequence reads TGTGCCAGCAGTATAGGTTCTACAGATACGCAGTATTTT.